The 22 T cell receptor beta chains presented below share a single source sample, sequenced in a study of CD8 T cells in ankylosing spondylitis (dated by TCRdb to 2016 to 2017). General conclusions and limits of the study: Blood from ankylosing spondylitis patients appeared to be characterized by a TCR beta motif made up of several highly homologous amino acid variants.

Their antigen targets remain unknown. The library was generated by 5' RACE. The sequencer was an Illumina HiSeq 2500. Using fastp at Q25 and MiXCR, TCRdb reprocessed the public reads and kept productive beta chains. When rows share a CDR3 protein, they turn into one entry using the most common DNA and genes. The sample has about 700,000 distinct CDR3 sequences on record, 15% to 20% of them singletons. The ten top clones hold under 20% of the sample. Sequenced input: blood, either unsorted or a sorted T cell fraction (not recorded which). The receptors shown here come from a male donor with ankylosing spondylitis.

The V and J genes are TRBV28 and TRBJ1-5; maybe TRBD1 (6 bases). Looked up from germline, CDR1 is MDHEN and CDR2 is SYDVKM. Trimming stripped 4 bases from V and 7 bases from J, with 17 bases between. The CDR3 runs 15 residues. Here the CDR3 DNA reads TGTGCCAGCAGTTCGCTTCGGGCAGGGGAACAGCCCCAGCATTTT. It yields the protein CASSSLRAGEQPQHF.

V gene TRBV6-2 or TRBV6-3 combines with J gene TRBJ2-5; perhaps TRBD1 as D (6 bases). CDR3 size: 19 residues. Germline CDR1 and CDR2: MNHEY and SVGEGT. Trimming cost V 2 bases and J 4 bases, with 26 bases left between them. Here the CDR3 DNA reads TGTGCCAGCAGTTACCCGAGAAGCCACAGGGACGGTCAGGCAGAGACCCAGTACTTC. Translated: CASSYPRSHRDGQAETQYF.

Comments on this clonotype: It may be a read error: a sequence one base away is much more abundant. J is TRBJ2-1 and V is TRBV3-1, with TRBD2 identical over 12 bases. CDR1 and CDR2 (germline): LGHDT, YNNKEL (reference sequence). V gave up 8 bases and J gave up 5 bases; unmatched junction bases: 4. This CDR3 region has 14 residues. The CDR3 nucleotides read TGTGCCAGCTGGACTAGCGGGACCAACAATGAGCAGTTCTTC. This translates into CASWTSGTNNEQFF.

The CDR3 nucleotides read TGTGCCAGCAGCTTAGGGGGAAACACAGATACGCAGTATTTT. It codes for CASSLGGNTDTQYF. The chain is built from TRBV11-3 and TRBJ2-3; D remains ambiguous. Trimming removed 1 base at V and 2 bases at J, with 7 bases between. CDR3 length equals 14 residues. CDR1 SGHNT and CDR2 YENEEA come from the germline V gene.

This chain links TRBV5-1 with TRBJ1-6, with a tentative D call TRBD1 (6 bases). Trimming removed 4 bases at V and 5 bases at J, with 13 bases between. Germline V gives CDR1 SGHRS, CDR2 YFSETQ. The CDR3 runs to 15 residues. CDR3 coding DNA: TGCGCCAGCAGCCTCAGGACAGCGGATAATTCACCCCTCCACTTT. Amino acids: CASSLRTADNSPLHF.

This clonotype turned up a few times. V gene TRBV24-1 combines with J gene TRBJ2-1; 7 nucleotides line up with TRBD1. J lost 5 bases, V lost 3 bases, and 6 bases had no gene match. The CDR3 sequence is 15 residues long. Germline V gene sequence: CDR1 KGHDR, CDR2 SFDVKD. CDR3 amino acids: CATSDLPTGDNEQFF. In nucleotides, the CDR3 is TGTGCCACCAGTGATCTGCCCACAGGGGACAATGAGCAGTTCTTC.

This chain connects TRBV7-9 to TRBJ2-5, with D maybe TRBD1 (6 bases). Germline loops: CDR1 SEHNR, CDR2 FQNEAQ (reference sequence). With 5 bases removed from V and 3 bases from J, the gap between germline ends came to 10 bases. This CDR3 is 13 amino acids long. The CDR3 protein is CASSREGEETQYF. The CDR3 DNA is TGTGCCAGCAGCCGCGAGGGGGAAGAGACCCAGTACTTC.

This chain joins TRBV12-3 or TRBV12-4 and TRBJ2-7; D is unclear. Trimming took off 7 bases at V and 6 bases at J, with 16 bases between the two ends. This CDR3 has 13 residues. The chain's CDR3 is CASNLDGIGEQYF. As DNA, the CDR3 is TGTGCCAGCAATCTCGACGGAATAGGCGAGCAGTACTTC.

This clonotype was recorded a few times. The chain employs TRBV5-6 and TRBJ2-1; 9 bases match TRBD2. The ends lost 4 bases at V and 0 bases at J; junction bases unmatched: 11. Germline values: CDR1 SGHDT, CDR2 YYEEEE. The CDR3 runs to 18 residues. The CDR3 bases are TGTGCCAGCAGCGTAGTCGGGCGGGGGGGGTTCTCCTACAATGAGCAGTTCTTC. Translating gives CASSVVGRGGFSYNEQFF.

This clonotype came up many times. The chain links TRBV28 to TRBJ1-5; D unclear. V was pared by 8 bases and J by 6 bases, with 11 bases between. This CDR3 is built from 12 residues. The germline V gene has CDR1 MDHEN and CDR2 SYDVKM. CDR3 amino acids: CASSLAGQPQHF. CDR3 in DNA: TGTGCCAGCTCGTTAGCGGGTCAGCCCCAGCATTTT.

The sample holds a few counts of this clonotype. The V call is TRBV29-1, the J call TRBJ1-1; weak D call: TRBD1 (5 bases). The germline V gene has CDR1 SQVTM and CDR2 ANQGSEA. The CDR3 length is 13 residues. V was trimmed by 7 bases and J by 6 bases, leaving 18 bases between them. The CDR3 is CSGGVRDRAEAFF. The CDR3 region has the DNA TGCAGCGGAGGGGTTAGGGATCGGGCTGAAGCTTTCTTT.

The CDR3 spells CASSLDSWNEQYF. Written as DNA, the CDR3 is TGTGCCAGCAGCCTGGACAGCTGGAACGAGCAGTACTTC. The chain employs TRBV6-2 or TRBV6-3 and TRBJ2-7; perhaps TRBD1 as D (6 bases). CDR3 size: 13 residues. V shed 6 bases and J shed 5 bases, with 14 bases lying between them. In germline, CDR1 is MNHEY, CDR2 SVGEGT.

This sequence joins TRBV7-8 and TRBJ2-3; 9 positions match TRBD2. The germline gives CDR1 SGHVS, CDR2 FQNEAQ. Trimming cost V 5 bases and J 5 bases; bases outside gene matches: 11. This CDR3 spans 16 amino acids. The CDR3 loop is CASSPSGGRERDTQYF. The CDR3 DNA is TGTGCCAGCAGCCCCTCTGGCGGGAGGGAGAGAGATACGCAGTATTTT.

This chain links TRBV5-6 with TRBJ2-7, with a weak D call TRBD2 (6 bases). CDR3 length: 16 residues. The germline CDR1 and CDR2 sequences are SGHDT and YYEEEE. Trimming shortened V by 0 bases and J by 2 bases, and 15 bases separated the two germline ends. CDR3 amino acids: CASSLGILAGPYEQYF. CDR3 sequence (DNA): TGTGCCAGCAGCTTGGGGATACTAGCAGGGCCCTACGAGCAGTACTTC.

This clonotype was observed many times. V is TRBV5-6 and J is TRBJ2-5; D may be TRBD2 (6 bases). The CDR3 loop spans 15 amino acids. Trimming left V 1 base short and J 5 bases short, with 15 bases between. The germline V gene has CDR1 SGHDT and CDR2 YYEEEE. CDR3 nucleotides: TGTGCCAGCAGCTTGAACCTAGCGCGGGTTGAGACCCAGTACTTC. Translating it yields CASSLNLARVETQYF. Full variable domain (missing parts from reference TRBV5-6 and TRBJ2-5): DAGVTQSPTHLIKTRGQQVTLRCSPKSGHDTVSWYQQALGQGPQFIFQYYEEEERQRGNFPDRFSGHQFPNYSSELNVNALLLGDSALYLCASSLNLARVETQYFGPGTRLLVL.

This chain uses TRBV29-1 with TRBJ1-2; 11 nucleotides match TRBD1. CDR1 is SQVTM and CDR2 is ANQGSEA in the germline V gene. The CDR3 loop spans 13 amino acids. J gave up 8 bases and V 4 bases, and 6 bases lay outside the gene matches. The CDR3 DNA follows: TGCAGCGTTGTGGGACAGGGGGTTTGGGGCTACACCTTC. It yields the protein CSVVGQGVWGYTF.

This clonotype was detected only a few times. The gene calls are TRBV29-1 and TRBJ2-3, with 8 bases fitting TRBD1. The V gene end was trimmed by 7 bases and the J gene end by 2 bases; junction bases not matched to a gene: 8. The CDR3 loop spans 14 amino acids. Germline CDR1 and CDR2: SQVTM and ANQGSEA. CDR3 DNA sequence: TGCAGCGGACGGACAGGGCCCCTCACAGATACGCAGTATTTT. Protein sequence: CSGRTGPLTDTQYF.

V gene TRBV28 combines with J gene TRBJ2-5, with 9 bases aligning to TRBD2. This CDR3 spans 16 amino acids. Germline V gives CDR1 MDHEN, CDR2 SYDVKM. J was trimmed by 2 bases and V by 2 bases; bases with no gene match: 6. The CDR3 loop is CASSLSSGRSQETQYF. The CDR3 bases are TGTGCCAGCAGTTTAAGTAGCGGGAGATCTCAAGAGACCCAGTACTTC.

The rearrangement uses TRBV12-5 and TRBJ2-5; D gene uncertain. The germline CDR1 and CDR2 sequences are LGHNT and FRNRAP. V lost 8 bases, J lost 5 bases, and 12 bases lay in between. This CDR3 is 12 amino acids long. CDR3 nucleotide sequence: TGTGCTAGTTTTCCCGAGTGGGAGACCCAGTACTTC. Amino acid sequence: CASFPEWETQYF.

The rearrangement links TRBV2 to TRBJ2-1; 7 bases line up with TRBD1. CDR1 is SNHLY and CDR2 is FYNNEI in the germline V gene. Losses at the gene ends were 5 bases for V and 9 bases for J; bases not matched to a gene: 7. The length of the CDR3 is 13 residues. In DNA, the CDR3 is TGTGCCAGCAGTCGACAGGGAATAGGTGAGCAGTTCTTC. It is translated as CASSRQGIGEQFF. Full variable domain (missing parts from reference TRBV2 and TRBJ2-1): EPEVTQTPSHQVTQMGQEVILRCVPISNHLYFYWYRQILGQKVEFLVSFYNNEISEKSEIFDDQFSVERPDGSNFTLKIRSTKLEDSAMYFCASSRQGIGEQFFGPGTRLTVL.

This clonotype has more than one count but fewer than ten. The chain recombines TRBV5-6 with TRBJ2-7; D is perhaps TRBD1 (6 bases). V lost 2 bases and J 4 bases, leaving 13 bases between the germline ends. The CDR3 extends over 14 amino acids. Per germline, CDR1 SGHDT and CDR2 YYEEEE. The CDR3 DNA sequence: TGTGCCAGCAGCTTTCTGGGGGCTGATTACGAGCAGTACTTC. Its protein is CASSFLGADYEQYF. Using reference TRBV5-6 and TRBJ2-7 for the parts outside the CDR3, the full variable domain is DAGVTQSPTHLIKTRGQQVTLRCSPKSGHDTVSWYQQALGQGPQFIFQYYEEEERQRGNFPDRFSGHQFPNYSSELNVNALLLGDSALYLCASSFLGADYEQYFGPGTRLTVT.

This chain connects TRBV10-2 to TRBJ2-7; 8 nucleotides agree with TRBD1. The V and J ends lost 6 bases and 0 bases, in that order; junction bases with no gene match: 7. This CDR3 is built from 15 residues. Germline values: CDR1 WSHSY, CDR2 SAAADI. CDR3 coding DNA: TGCGCCAGCAGGGGCTGGGACAGGATCTCCTACGAGCAGTACTTC. As protein: CASRGWDRISYEQYF.